This T cell receptor beta chain was sequenced in a study of cytomegalovirus exposure and HLA in healthy donors. The germline V gene encodes CDR1 GTSNPN and CDR2 SVGIG (reference sequence). V gave up 1 base and J gave up 5 bases, with 9 bases separating them. This CDR3 is 13 amino acids long. Assay: immunoSEQ multiplex PCR; the TCRdb copy retains only in-frame clones and omits some. The sample carries under 150,000 clones, more than 85% recorded once. This sequence joins TRBV30 and TRBJ1-5; D gene ambiguous. The source of this sequence is a man younger than 35 in good health and CMV-seropositive. Sequences were obtained from PBMCs. The CDR3 DNA is TGTGCCTGGAGTGGGGAGGGCCATCAGCCCCAGCATTTT. It yields the protein CAWSGEGHQPQHF.